This TCR beta chain was profiled in a study of T cells after yellow fever vaccination. In the study overall: Low-cell-number fractions underwent preparation using SMART-Seq v4 Ultra Low Input.

In making TCR cDNA, 5'RACE template switching added a universal primer site and UMIs to it. Using its own MiXCR run on the 5' RACE reads, TCRdb lists one record per CDR3 protein. The profile shows about 220,000 distinct CDR3 sequences, 6.7% of them singletons. This CDR3 region has 13 residues. V lost 4 bases, J lost 0 bases, and 8 bases lay in between. Germline V CDR1 and CDR2: SQVTM, ANQGSEA. This clonotype turned up a few times. Its antigen is undetermined. General study findings and limits: After the booster, roughly 96% of CD4 and 88% of CD8 primary-response clones were re-detected. Abundant bulk-derived clonotypes could contaminate FACS-sorted repertoires.

The receptor comes from a man under 40 who received the YFV17D yellow fever vaccine. The sequencing used CD4+ T cells sorted from PBMCs, collected on the day of the yellow fever booster vaccination. The chain has TRBV29-1 and TRBJ2-3; D gene ambiguous. The CDR3 here is CSVVTGSTDTQYF. CDR3 DNA: TGCAGCGTTGTTACGGGCAGCACAGATACGCAGTATTTT.